The entry that follows covers one T cell receptor (beta chain) sequence. Its specificity is not known. The cDNA for TCR beta came from 5'RACE template switching with UMIs. TCRdb derives one entry per CDR3 protein from the 5' RACE reads, leaving out DNA. The sample totals roughly 180,000 distinct CDR3 sequences. The record originates from a study of T cells expressing NK-cell markers. Study in general: Repertoire data for TCR beta were derived from sorted T cells (CD3+CD56+NKG2C+, CD3+CD56+NKG2C- and CD3+CD56-NKG2C+). Seven sequenced donors out of eight were HCMV-seropositive, one seronegative.

General study points: Roughly six donors showed dominant NKG2C+ clonotypes comprising about 1.0-8% of their CD8+ T cells.

The sequence was obtained from a man between 18 and 69 years old in good health. Input material: blood T cells: a sorted CD56 or NKG2C T cell subset, CD4+ or CD8+ T cells, or bulk PBMC T cells (not recorded which).

CDR3 residues: CATSDQNRGGYTF. V and J are TRBV24-1 and TRBJ1-2; there is no DNA to check the TCRdb D call of TRBD1. The CDR3 covers 13 residues. From germline, CDR1 is KGHDR and CDR2 SFDVKD.